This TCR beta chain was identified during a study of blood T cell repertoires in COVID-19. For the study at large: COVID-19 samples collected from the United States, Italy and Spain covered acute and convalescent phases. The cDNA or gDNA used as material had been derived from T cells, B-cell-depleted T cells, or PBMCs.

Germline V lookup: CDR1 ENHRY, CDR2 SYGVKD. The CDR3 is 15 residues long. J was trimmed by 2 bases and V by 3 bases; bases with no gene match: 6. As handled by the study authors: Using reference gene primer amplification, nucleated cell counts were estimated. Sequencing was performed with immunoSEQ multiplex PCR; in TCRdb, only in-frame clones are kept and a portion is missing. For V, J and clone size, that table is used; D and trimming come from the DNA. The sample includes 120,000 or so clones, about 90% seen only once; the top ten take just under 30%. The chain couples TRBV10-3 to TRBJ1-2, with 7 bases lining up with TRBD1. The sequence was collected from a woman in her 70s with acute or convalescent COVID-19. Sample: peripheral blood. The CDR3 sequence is CAISDGQAENYGYTF. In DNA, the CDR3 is TGTGCCATCAGTGACGGACAGGCTGAAAACTATGGCTACACCTTC.